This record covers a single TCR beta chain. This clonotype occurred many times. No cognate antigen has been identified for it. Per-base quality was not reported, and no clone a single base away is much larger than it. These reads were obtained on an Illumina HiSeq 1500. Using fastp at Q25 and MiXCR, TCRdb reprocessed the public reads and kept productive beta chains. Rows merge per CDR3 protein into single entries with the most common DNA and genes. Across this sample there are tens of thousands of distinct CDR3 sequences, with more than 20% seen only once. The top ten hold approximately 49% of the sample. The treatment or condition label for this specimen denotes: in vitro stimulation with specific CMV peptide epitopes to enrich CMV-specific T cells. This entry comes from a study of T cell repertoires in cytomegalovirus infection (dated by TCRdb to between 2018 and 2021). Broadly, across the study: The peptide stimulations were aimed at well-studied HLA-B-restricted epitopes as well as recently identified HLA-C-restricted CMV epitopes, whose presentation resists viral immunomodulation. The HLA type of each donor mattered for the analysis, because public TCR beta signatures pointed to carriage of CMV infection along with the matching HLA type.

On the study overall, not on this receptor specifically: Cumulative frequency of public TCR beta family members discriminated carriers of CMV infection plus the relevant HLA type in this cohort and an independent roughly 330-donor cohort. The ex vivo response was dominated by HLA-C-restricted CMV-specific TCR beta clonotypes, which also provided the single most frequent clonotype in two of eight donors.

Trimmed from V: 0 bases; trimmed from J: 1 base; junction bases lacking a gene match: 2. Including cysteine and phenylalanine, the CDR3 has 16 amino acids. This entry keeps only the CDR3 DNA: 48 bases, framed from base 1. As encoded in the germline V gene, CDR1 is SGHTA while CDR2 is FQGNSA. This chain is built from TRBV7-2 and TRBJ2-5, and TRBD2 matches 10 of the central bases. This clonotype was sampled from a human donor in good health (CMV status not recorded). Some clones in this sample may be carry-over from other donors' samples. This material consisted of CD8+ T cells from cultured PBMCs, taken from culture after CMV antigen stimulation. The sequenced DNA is TGTGCCAGCAGCTTAGCCCTAGCGGGGGCCCAAGAGACCCAGTACTTC. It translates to CASSLALAGAQETQYF.